This T cell receptor beta chain was captured in a study of T cell repertoires in ileal Crohn's disease. CDR1 SNHLY and CDR2 FYNNEI come from the germline V gene. Trimming cost V 6 bases and J 2 bases, with 15 bases left between them. This CDR3 has 15 amino acids. Libraries were prepared by immunoSEQ multiplex PCR; TCRdb keeps only in-frame clonotypes and omits some of them. There are about 16,000 clones in the sample; roughly nine tenths occur only once, and about 7.1% lies in the top ten. Time point of the sample: inflamed ileum from the surgical specimen. The TCR comes from an adult with Crohn's disease. Source material: ileal tissue. This chain links TRBV2 with TRBJ2-3; D may be TRBD2 (7 bases). The CDR3 here is CASRSTGGLTDTQYF. The CDR3 region has the DNA TGTGCCAGCAGGTCTACCGGGGGGCTCACAGATACGCAGTATTTT.